The 13 T cell receptor beta chains reported below all come from one sample, sequenced in a study of cytomegalovirus exposure and HLA in healthy donors. PCR used 60 Vbeta primers and 13 Jbeta primers. The assay was immunoSEQ multiplex PCR, and TCRdb's table has in-frame clones only and misses some. The top ten hold roughly 4.8% of the sample, which has roughly 140,000 clones, 75% to 85% seen once. The sample was PBMCs. These receptors were obtained from a man aged 35 to 55 in good health and CMV-seronegative.

The chain links TRBV6-1 to TRBJ2-5; weak D call: TRBD1 (6 bases). The J call could be wrong; TRBJ2-7 is a better fit for the DNA end. The CDR3 sequence is 15 residues long. CDR1 MNHNS and CDR2 SASEGT come from the germline V gene. CDR3 nucleotides: TGTGCCAGCAGTGAAAGGAGACAGGACACCTACGAGCAGTACTTC. This translates into CASSERRQDTYEQYF.

The chain recombines TRBV4-3 with TRBJ1-2, with 8 bases lining up with TRBD1. The CDR3 length is 15 residues. Germline CDR1 reads LGHNA; CDR2 reads YSLEER. J gave up 5 bases and V 3 bases, and 8 bases lay outside the gene matches. The CDR3 reads CASSQDRAVSYGYTF. The CDR3 DNA sequence: TGCGCCAGCAGCCAGGACAGGGCTGTGAGTTATGGCTACACCTTC.

CDR3 sequence (DNA): TGTGCTAGTGGTCGCGGCCGCATGGGGGGTGGAGAGACCCAGTACTTC. Protein sequence: CASGRGRMGGGETQYF. The chain carries TRBV12-5 and TRBJ2-5, with D tentatively TRBD2 (6 bases). The CDR3 covers 16 residues. V was pared by 5 bases and J by 4 bases, with 20 bases between. Looked up from germline, CDR1 is LGHNT and CDR2 is FRNRAP.

This clone was recorded only once. The V gene is TRBV13, the J gene TRBJ1-5, with a weak D call TRBD1 (5 bases). CDR1 and CDR2 from the germline V gene are PRHDT and FYEKMQ (reference sequence). Trimming took 5 bases from V and 7 from J, leaving 15 bases between them. There are 14 residues in the CDR3. The CDR3: CASSQLGEGQPQHF. The CDR3 DNA reads TGTGCCAGCAGCCAGTTAGGGGAGGGCCAGCCCCAGCATTTT.

This rearrangement joins TRBV7-2 to TRBJ2-3; a possible D gene is TRBD2 (6 bases). The CDR3 contains 15 residues. V dropped 4 bases and J dropped 1 base, with 12 bases sitting between them. CDR1 SGHTA and CDR2 FQGNSA come from the germline V gene. DNA of the CDR3: TGTGCCAGCAGCTCCCAGGCGGGGCGCACAGATACGCAGTATTTT. This codes for CASSSQAGRTDTQYF.

This sequence joins TRBV2 and TRBJ2-1; no firm D call. Deletions cut 7 bases from V and 7 bases from J, with 14 bases between. The CDR3 is 13 residues long. Germline CDR1 and CDR2: SNHLY and FYNNEI. The CDR3 here is CASTPDRRNEQFF. CDR3 sequence (DNA): TGTGCCAGCACCCCAGACCGGAGAAATGAGCAGTTCTTC.

The chain is built from TRBV25-1 and TRBJ1-2, with 7 bases aligning to TRBD1. Germline trimming cut 2 bases from V and 6 bases from J; bases unmatched to any gene: 6. Per germline, CDR1 MGHDK and CDR2 SYGVNS. The CDR3 sequence is 14 residues long. CDR3 residues: CASSEPQGSHGYTF. The DNA for the CDR3 is TGTGCCAGCAGTGAACCACAGGGGTCCCATGGCTACACCTTC.

This clone was seen only a few times. V is TRBV5-1 and J is TRBJ1-5; 8 bases are shared with TRBD1. V shed 5 bases, J shed 3 bases, and the junction held 7 bases outside the gene matches. Per germline, CDR1 SGHRS and CDR2 YFSETQ. This CDR3 has 15 residues. CDR3 sequence reads: CASRDGQGPNQPQHF. In nucleotides, the CDR3 is TGCGCCAGCAGAGACGGACAGGGACCCAATCAGCCCCAGCATTTT.

This sequence joins TRBV15 and TRBJ2-2; D possibly corresponds to TRBD1 (6 bases). Trimming left V 0 bases short and J 5 bases short, with 16 bases between. Germline lookup yields CDR1 LNHNV and CDR2 YYDKDF (reference sequence). The CDR3 loop spans 17 amino acids. The CDR3 loop is CATSRDRMAGVTGELFF. Written as DNA, the CDR3 is TGTGCCACCAGCAGAGATCGGATGGCAGGGGTTACCGGGGAGCTGTTTTTT.

V gene TRBV2 combines with J gene TRBJ2-1; 8 bases map to TRBD2. The trim removed 4 bases at V and 0 bases at J, leaving 11 bases unmatched. CDR1 SNHLY and CDR2 FYNNEI come from the germline V gene. The CDR3 loop spans 18 amino acids. CDR3 sequence: CASSGGLRGESSYNEQFF. The CDR3 coding sequence is TGTGCCAGCAGTGGGGGTCTGCGGGGGGAAAGCTCCTACAATGAGCAGTTCTTC.

This clone was found once. The chain is built from TRBV7-6 and TRBJ2-2; 8 nucleotides agree with TRBD1. Losses at the gene ends were 0 bases for V and 5 bases for J; bases not matched to a gene: 11. CDR1 is SGHVS and CDR2 is FNYEAQ in the germline V gene. The CDR3 has 18 residues. The CDR3 DNA is TGTGCCAGCAGCTTAGCTGTACCCGGGACAGGCTGGACCGGGGAGCTGTTTTTT. This gives the protein CASSLAVPGTGWTGELFF. The whole variable domain, remainder taken from reference TRBV7-6 and TRBJ2-2, is GAGVSQSPRYKVTKRGQDVALRCDPISGHVSLYWYRQALGQGPEFLTYFNYEAQQDKSGLPNDRFSAERPEGSISTLTIQRTEQRDSAMYRCASSLAVPGTGWTGELFFGEGSRLTVL.

The V gene is TRBV25-1, the J gene TRBJ2-4; maybe TRBD2 (5 bases). V was shortened by 1 base and J by 7 bases, with 8 bases between the two germline ends. Germline V lookup: CDR1 MGHDK, CDR2 SYGVNS. The CDR3 contains 13 residues. CDR3 region: CASSELRGNIQYF. The DNA of the CDR3 is TGTGCCAGCAGTGAATTACGGGGTAACATTCAGTACTTC.

This clone was found a few times. This sequence joins TRBV5-1 and TRBJ2-1, with a possible D match to TRBD1 (5 bases). The CDR3 is made up of 13 amino acids. Germline assignment: CDR1 SGHRS and CDR2 YFSETQ. V shed 5 bases and J shed 5 bases, with 11 bases lying between them. DNA for the CDR3: TGCGCCAGCAGATATACAGGAGACAATGAGCAGTTCTTC. It specifies CASRYTGDNEQFF.